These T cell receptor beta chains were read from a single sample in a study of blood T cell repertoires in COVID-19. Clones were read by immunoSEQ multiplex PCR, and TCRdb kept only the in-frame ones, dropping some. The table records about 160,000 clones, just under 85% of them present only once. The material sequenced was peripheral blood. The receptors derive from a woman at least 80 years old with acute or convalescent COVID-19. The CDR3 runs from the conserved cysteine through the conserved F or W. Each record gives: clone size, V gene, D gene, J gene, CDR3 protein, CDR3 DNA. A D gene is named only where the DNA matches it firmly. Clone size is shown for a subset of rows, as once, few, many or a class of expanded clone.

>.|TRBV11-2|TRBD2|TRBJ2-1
CASSAGTSIYNEQFF
TGTGCCAGCAGCGCCGGGACTAGCATTTACAATGAGCAGTTCTTC
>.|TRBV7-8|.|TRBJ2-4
CATKPRVLQDIQYF
TGTGCCACCAAGCCCAGGGTGCTTCAGGACATTCAGTACTTC
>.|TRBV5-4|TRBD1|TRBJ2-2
CASSLPGQGVRELFF
TGTGCCAGCAGCCTACCGGGACAGGGAGTCCGGGAGCTGTTTTTT
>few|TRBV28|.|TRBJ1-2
CASSLLDTIYGYTF
TGTGCCAGCAGTTTATTAGACACCATCTATGGCTACACCTTC
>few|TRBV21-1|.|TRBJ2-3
CASSKALRQTSPRDTQYF
TGTGCCAGCAGCAAAGCGCTGAGGCAGACTAGCCCGCGGGATACGCAGTATTTT
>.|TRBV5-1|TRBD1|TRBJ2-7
CASSRTGPPTYEQYF
TGCGCCAGCAGTCGGACAGGGCCTCCGACCTACGAGCAGTACTTC
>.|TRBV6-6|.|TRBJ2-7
CASSYSGGGYSYEQYF
TGTGCCAGCAGTTACAGTGGTGGGGGGTACTCCTACGAGCAGTACTTC
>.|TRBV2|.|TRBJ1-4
CASSGAGVNEKLFF
TGTGCCAGCAGTGGCGCGGGAGTTAATGAAAAACTGTTTTTT
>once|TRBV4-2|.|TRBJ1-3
CASSQDKGAGNTIYF
TGTGCCAGCAGCCAAGATAAGGGGGCTGGAAACACCATATATTTT
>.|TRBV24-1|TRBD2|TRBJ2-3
CATSDSGLAGGPPYTDTQYF
TGTGCCACCAGTGACTCGGGACTAGCGGGAGGGCCGCCGTACACAGATACGCAGTATTTT
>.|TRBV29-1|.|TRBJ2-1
CSGEDRIYSYNEQFF
TGCAGCGGAGAAGACAGGATTTACTCCTACAATGAGCAGTTCTTC
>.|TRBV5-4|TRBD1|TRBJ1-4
CASSHGTANEKLFF
TGTGCCAGCAGCCACGGGACAGCAAATGAAAAACTGTTTTTT
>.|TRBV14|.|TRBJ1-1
CASSQDIGHLNTEAFF
TGTGCCAGCAGCCAAGATATTGGACACTTGAACACTGAAGCTTTCTTT
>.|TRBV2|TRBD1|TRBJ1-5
CASSLNRGSNQPQHF
TGTGCCAGCAGCCTCAACAGGGGTAGCAATCAGCCCCAGCATTTT
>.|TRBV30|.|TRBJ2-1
CAFPTPRNEQFF
TGTGCCTTCCCCACCCCGAGGAATGAGCAGTTCTTC
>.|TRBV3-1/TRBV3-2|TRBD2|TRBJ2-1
CASSHGLAREQFF
TGTGCCAGCAGCCACGGACTAGCGAGGGAGCAGTTCTTC
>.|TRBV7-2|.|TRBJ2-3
CASSSDGREDTQYF
TGTGCCAGCAGCTCAGACGGGCGGGAAGATACGCAGTATTTT
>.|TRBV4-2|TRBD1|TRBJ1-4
CASSQGDRGRDEKLFF
TGTGCCAGCAGCCAAGGGGACAGGGGGCGCGATGAAAAACTGTTTTTT
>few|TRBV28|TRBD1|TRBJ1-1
CASSSTGGGTEAFF
TGTGCCAGCAGTTCGACAGGGGGGGGCACTGAAGCTTTCTTT
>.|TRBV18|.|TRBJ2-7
CASSPSIGDLSPEQYF
TGTGCCAGCTCACCCTCCATCGGGGATTTATCGCCCGAGCAGTACTTC
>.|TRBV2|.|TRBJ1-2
CASSPIAVGVF
TGTGCCAGCAGTCCCATAGCGGTGGGGGTCTTC
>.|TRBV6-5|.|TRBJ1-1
CASSTGLRNTEAFF
TGTGCCAGCAGTACGGGTCTTAGGAACACTGAAGCTTTCTTT
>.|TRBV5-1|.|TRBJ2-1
CASSLDPSSYNEQFF
TGCGCCAGCAGCTTGGACCCCAGCTCCTACAATGAGCAGTTCTTC
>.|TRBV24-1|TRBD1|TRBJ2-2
CATSDPRDRATGELFF
TGTGCCACCAGTGACCCCCGGGACAGGGCCACCGGGGAGCTGTTTTTT
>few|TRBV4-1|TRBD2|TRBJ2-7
CASRASGEHEQYF
TGCGCCAGCAGGGCTAGCGGAGAGCACGAGCAGTACTTC
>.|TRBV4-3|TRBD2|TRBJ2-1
CASSQNSGLAGPTYNEQFF
TGCGCCAGCAGCCAAAATTCGGGACTAGCGGGGCCGACCTACAATGAGCAGTTCTTC
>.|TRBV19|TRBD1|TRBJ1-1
CASSPRDRDTEAFF
TGTGCCAGTAGTCCCCGGGACAGGGACACTGAAGCTTTCTTT